These T cell receptor beta chains were read from a single sample in a study of T cells after yellow fever vaccination. TCRdb independently ran MiXCR on the 5' RACE reads; one entry per CDR3 protein. There are 200,000 to 300,000 distinct CDR3 sequences in the sample; roughly 13% occur only once, and roughly 0.5% lies in the top ten. The source material was CD4+ T cells sorted from PBMCs, sampled 45 days after the yellow fever booster vaccination. Source of these receptors: a man aged 30-40 years who received the YFV17D yellow fever vaccine. Each CDR3 is given with its conserved first and last residue. A D gene is named only where the DNA matches it firmly. Expanded clones get a size class; other rows say once, few or many, or leave the size out.

j_call v_call d_call clone_size cdr3_nt cdr3_aa
TRBJ2-2 TRBV4-1 TRBD2 - TGCGCCAGCAGCCAAGGGGGGACTAGCTCCGGGGAGCTGTTTTTT CASSQGGTSSGELFF
TRBJ2-3 TRBV20-1 TRBD2 - TGCAGTGCGGAGGGACTAGCGAGCACAGATACGCAGTATTTT CSAEGLASTDTQYF
TRBJ2-5 TRBV29-1 - - TGCAGCGTAGGGACCTCTATTTGGGAGACCCAGTACTTC CSVGTSIWETQYF
TRBJ2-7 TRBV12-3/TRBV12-4 - - TGTGCCAGCAGTTCCCAGACTGGAGCCTACGAGCAGTACTTC CASSSQTGAYEQYF
TRBJ2-2 TRBV5-1 TRBD2 - TGCGCCAGCAGGGCACCGGGACTACAAACCGGGGAGCTGTTTTTT CASRAPGLQTGELFF
TRBJ2-7 TRBV20-1 TRBD2 few TGCAGTGCTAGCCCCCGATTAGCGGGAGGTAGATACGAGCAGTACTTC CSASPRLAGGRYEQYF
TRBJ2-1 TRBV12-3/TRBV12-4 TRBD1 many TGTGCCAGCAGCAGACAGGGGGGGGATGAGCAGTTCTTC CASSRQGGDEQFF
TRBJ2-5 TRBV5-5 - few TGTGCCAGCACCTCGGAGTTCCAAGAGACCCAGTACTTC CASTSEFQETQYF
TRBJ2-3 TRBV20-1 TRBD1 few TGCAGTGCTCAGGACAGGGGGTCCACAGATACGCAGTATTTT CSAQDRGSTDTQYF
TRBJ1-2 TRBV3-1 - - TGTGCCAGCAGCCAAGATCGGGGGGCATACGGCTACACCTTC CASSQDRGAYGYTF
TRBJ1-3 TRBV30 - few TGTGCCTGGAGTTCCGCCGGAGGGGGAAACACCATATATTTT CAWSSAGGGNTIYF
TRBJ2-3 TRBV10-3 TRBD2 - TGTGCCATCAGTGTAGCGGGAAGGATGGATACGCAGTATTTT CAISVAGRMDTQYF
TRBJ2-7 TRBV20-1 TRBD1 - TGCAGTGCTGGGACAGGGGGAGACTACGAGCAGTACTTC CSAGTGGDYEQYF
TRBJ2-5 TRBV5-1 TRBD1 many TGCGCCAGCAGCACAACGACAGGGCTGGGCGAGACCCAGTACTTC CASSTTTGLGETQYF
TRBJ2-1 TRBV5-1 TRBD1 - TGCGCCAGCAGCATGGACAGGGTCTCCTACAATGAGCAGTTCTTC CASSMDRVSYNEQFF
TRBJ2-4 TRBV28 - - TGTGCCAGTGGATCCGGACAGGCCAAAAACATTCAGTACTTC CASGSGQAKNIQYF
TRBJ2-3 TRBV7-2 - - TGTGCCAGCAGCTACAGAGGGGGGGGAGCCACAGATACGCAGTATTTT CASSYRGGGATDTQYF
TRBJ2-2 TRBV25-1 - - TGTGCCAGCGGCGGAACCGGGGAGCTGTTTTTT CASGGTGELFF
TRBJ2-1 TRBV6-5 - few TGTGCCAGCAGTTACTCGTTGAGGGAGGATGAGCAGTTCTTC CASSYSLREDEQFF
TRBJ2-1 TRBV10-1 - - TGCGCCAGCAGTGAGAAGGCAGGGGGGGGGGAGCAGTTCTTC CASSEKAGGGEQFF
TRBJ2-6 TRBV12-3/TRBV12-4 TRBD2 few TGTGCCAGCAATTTCGGCCCTCCGGGACTACGCTCTGGGGCCAACGTCCTGACTTTC CASNFGPPGLRSGANVLTF
TRBJ2-1 TRBV12-3/TRBV12-4 - few TGTGCCAGCAGTTTACAACCGACTAGCTCCTACAATGAGCAGTTCTTC CASSLQPTSSYNEQFF
TRBJ2-3 TRBV5-1 TRBD2 - TGCGCCAGTAACAGCGGGGCTGGGCGTGGCACAGATACGCAGTATTTT CASNSGAGRGTDTQYF
TRBJ1-2 TRBV6-5 - few TGTGCCAGCAGTTACCCGGGGGATGGCTACACCTTC CASSYPGDGYTF
TRBJ2-3 TRBV30 - - TGTGCCTGGAGTGTACGTCAGGGAGCAGATACGCAGTATTTT CAWSVRQGADTQYF
TRBJ2-2 TRBV12-3/TRBV12-4 - few TGTGCCAGCAGTTTATCGCCCCAGGGGAACACCGGGGAGCTGTTTTTT CASSLSPQGNTGELFF
TRBJ2-7 TRBV15 - - TGTGCCACCAGCAGACTAGGACAGTCCTACGAGCAGTACTTC CATSRLGQSYEQYF
TRBJ2-3 TRBV15 TRBD2 many TGTGCCACCAGGGAGATTTTGGCGGGAGGTTCCGATACGCAGTATTTT CATREILAGGSDTQYF
TRBJ1-1 TRBV29-1 - few TGCAGCGTTTGTCTGGGTTTAACCACTGAAGCTTTCTTT CSVCLGLTTEAFF
TRBJ2-5 TRBV10-3 TRBD2 - TGTGCCATCAGCCCAACTAGCGGTAAAAGGGGACGGGAGACCCAGTACTTC CAISPTSGKRGRETQYF
TRBJ2-3 TRBV6-1 - few TGTGCCAGCAGGGAGGGGACATTCACAGATACGCAGTATTTT CASREGTFTDTQYF